This T cell receptor (beta chain) is from a study of blood T cell repertoires in COVID-19. In the original analysis: Nucleated cell number was recorded as an estimate derived from reference gene primer amplification. TCRdb's table, derived via immunoSEQ multiplex PCR, lists solely in-frame clones and lacks some. V, J and clone size are taken as reported in that table, and D and trimming were inferred from the DNA itself. There are some 110,000 clones in the sample; roughly 90% occur only once, and around 2.1% lies in the top ten. A few counts support this clone. Trimming took 2 bases from V and 4 from J, leaving 6 bases between them. The CDR3 consists of 12 residues.

The sequenced material came from peripheral blood. J is TRBJ2-7 and V is TRBV12-3 or TRBV12-4, with D hard to call. The sequence was collected from a man in his fifties or sixties with COVID-19, enrolled during active disease. CDR3 in DNA: TGTGCCAGCAGTTTACAGGAATACGAGCAGTACTTC. The encoded protein is CASSLQEYEQYF.